The 21 T cell receptor beta chains below were found in one sample sequenced in a study of cytomegalovirus exposure and HLA in healthy donors. Vbeta (60) and Jbeta (13) primers were used in the PCR. Generated by immunoSEQ multiplex PCR, the TCRdb table keeps only in-frame clones and is missing some. The table has over 150,000 clones, about 80% seen once. Sequencing was carried out using PBMCs. These receptors all stem from a man between 25 and 39 years old in good health and CMV-seropositive.

This clone was counted only a few times. V usage is TRBV6-1 and J usage is TRBJ1-1; D might be TRBD1 (5 bases). Trimming left V 4 bases short and J 3 bases short, with 15 bases between. Germline V CDR1 and CDR2: MNHNS, SASEGT. This CDR3 comprises 15 residues. CDR3: CASSVGLGGDTEAFF. The CDR3 nucleotides are TGTGCCAGCAGTGTTGGGTTGGGGGGGGACACTGAAGCTTTCTTT.

The chain carries TRBV5-4 and TRBJ2-5; maybe TRBD2 (5 bases). Germline loops: CDR1 SGHNT, CDR2 YYREEE (reference sequence). The CDR3 is 14 residues long. V dropped 5 bases and J dropped 5 bases, with 16 bases sitting between them. The CDR3: CASSLRLGEETQYF. CDR3 nucleotide sequence: TGTGCCAGCAGTCTCCGTCTGGGAGAGGAGACCCAGTACTTC.

The chain joins TRBV29-1 to TRBJ2-5; 8 positions match TRBD1. CDR1 and CDR2 (germline): SQVTM, ANQGSEA. J was trimmed by 1 base and V by 6 bases; bases with no gene match: 7. The CDR3 is made up of 14 amino acids. CDR3 loop: CSVDLGQGQETQYF. As DNA, the CDR3 is TGCAGCGTCGATCTAGGACAGGGCCAAGAGACCCAGTACTTC.

With regard to this clone: At one end the junction does not follow the germline gene, possibly because of a read error. The genes are TRBV7-9 and TRBJ2-1; D is undetermined. Germline loops: CDR1 SEHNR, CDR2 FQNEAQ (reference sequence). The CDR3 extends over 14 amino acids. CDR3: CSSSSGLLHNEQFF. The CDR3 DNA reads TGTTCCAGCAGCTCGGGTTTACTCCACAATGAGCAGTTCTTC.

This chain links TRBV7-6 with TRBJ2-6; the match to TRBD2 covers 8 bases. CDR1 is SGHVS, CDR2 FNYEAQ, per germline. The CDR3 spans 17 residues. Trimming at V came to 5 bases and at J to 4 bases, leaving 10 bases not matched to a gene. CDR3 protein: CASSTGLGGPGANVLTF. CDR3 in DNA: TGTGCCAGCAGCACGGGACTAGGGGGTCCGGGGGCCAACGTCCTGACTTTC.

The rearrangement uses TRBV30 and TRBJ1-2; weak D call: TRBD1 (5 bases). Germline V gene lookup returns CDR1 GTSNPN and CDR2 SVGIG (reference sequence). Trimming pared 1 base from V and 6 bases from J, leaving 18 bases between. The CDR3 runs 15 residues. CDR3 amino acids: CAWSARAGGDDGYTF. CDR3 sequence (DNA): TGTGCCTGGAGTGCTCGAGCGGGGGGAGACGATGGCTACACCTTC. Using reference TRBV30 and TRBJ1-2 for the parts outside the CDR3, the full variable domain is SQTIHQWPATLVQPVGSPLSLECTVEGTSNPNLYWYRQAAGRGLQLLFYSVGIGQISSEVPQNLSASRPQDRQFILSSKKLLLSDSGFYLCAWSARAGGDDGYTFGSGTRLTVV.

Comments on this clone: One junction end does not reproduce the germline sequence, and a read error may be involved. The chain has TRBV7-9 and TRBJ1-1; TRBD1 might be the D (5 bases). From germline, CDR1 is SEHNR and CDR2 FQNEAQ (reference sequence). CDR3 length: 12 amino acids. Here the CDR3 reads CSSRRSGAEAFF. For the CDR3, the DNA is TGTTCCAGCAGGCGCTCGGGGGCTGAAGCTTTCTTT.

This chain connects TRBV6-1 to TRBJ2-2, with 10 nucleotides matching TRBD1. V was clipped by 6 bases and J by 7 bases; unmatched bases: 5. The CDR3 length is 14 residues. Germline assignment: CDR1 MNHNS and CDR2 SASEGT. Here the CDR3 reads CASSGDRGYGELFF. DNA for the CDR3: TGTGCCAGCAGCGGGGACAGGGGATACGGGGAGCTGTTTTTT.

This rearrangement joins TRBV30 to TRBJ1-6; 8 nucleotides match TRBD1. The CDR3 has 15 residues. CDR1 is GTSNPN, CDR2 SVGIG, per germline (reference sequence). Germline trimming cut 3 bases from V and 6 bases from J; bases unmatched to any gene: 7. CDR3 DNA sequence: TGTGCCTGGAGGCCCTGGGACAGGCCTAATTCACCCCTCCACTTT. It encodes CAWRPWDRPNSPLHF. The full variable domain, with the rest looked up from reference TRBV30 and TRBJ1-6, is SQTIHQWPATLVQPVGSPLSLECTVEGTSNPNLYWYRQAAGRGLQLLFYSVGIGQISSEVPQNLSASRPQDRQFILSSKKLLLSDSGFYLCAWRPWDRPNSPLHFGNGTRLTVT.

This chain uses TRBV23-1 with TRBJ2-5; perhaps TRBD2 as D (5 bases). The J call may be in error: the DNA end matches TRBJ2-7 better. TRBV23-1 is identified as an open reading frame with a role that is uncertain. The CDR3 consists of 12 residues. The chain's CDR3 is CASGSRVYEQYF. The CDR3 bases are TGCGCCAGCGGGTCGAGGGTGTACGAGCAGTACTTC.

The chain employs TRBV6-1 and TRBJ2-1; 10 bases map to TRBD2. Germline CDR1 MNHNS, CDR2 SASEGT. The CDR3 contains 17 residues. V was pared by 0 bases and J by 4 bases, with 6 bases of the junction left unmatched. This CDR3 is CASSEALRTSGYNEQFF. The DNA for the CDR3 is TGTGCCAGCAGTGAAGCTCTACGGACTAGCGGATACAATGAGCAGTTCTTC.

In this sample, this clone turned up a few times. The J gene is TRBJ2-1, the V gene TRBV6-6, with TRBD1 matching 10 bases. Trimming took 5 bases from V and 0 from J; bases not matched to a gene: 4. Germline V gives CDR1 MNHNY, CDR2 SVGAGI (reference sequence). The CDR3 contains 16 residues. For the CDR3, the DNA is TGTGCCAGCAGTGGACAGGGGGGGAGCTCCTACAATGAGCAGTTCTTC. Amino acid sequence: CASSGQGGSSYNEQFF.

This clone was counted between two and nine times. The CDR3 reads CASRLTGDYYEQYF. The DNA of the CDR3 is TGTGCCAGCAGGTTGACAGGAGATTATTACGAGCAGTACTTC. This sequence joins TRBV2 and TRBJ2-7; possibly TRBD1 for D (6 bases). The V gene's germline CDR1 is SNHLY and CDR2 FYNNEI. Trimming took 6 bases from V and 4 from J, leaving 16 bases between them. CDR3 length equals 14 residues.

The rearrangement joins TRBV5-6 to TRBJ1-2, with 8 bases identical to TRBD1. The CDR3 contains 13 residues. V lost 2 bases and J lost 6; bases outside the gene matches: 3. Germline V gene lookup returns CDR1 SGHDT and CDR2 YYEEEE. CDR3 residues: CASSFDRGNGYTF. The CDR3 DNA is TGTGCCAGCAGCTTCGACAGGGGTAATGGCTACACCTTC. Together with reference TRBV5-6 and TRBJ1-2, the CDR3 gives the full variable domain: DAGVTQSPTHLIKTRGQQVTLRCSPKSGHDTVSWYQQALGQGPQFIFQYYEEEERQRGNFPDRFSGHQFPNYSSELNVNALLLGDSALYLCASSFDRGNGYTFGSGTRLTVV.

The chain couples TRBV28 to TRBJ2-1; TRBD1 matches 10 bases. The ends lost 6 bases at V and 5 bases at J; junction bases unmatched: 7. The CDR3 covers 15 residues. The germline V gene has CDR1 MDHEN and CDR2 SYDVKM. The DNA for the CDR3 is TGTGCCAGCAGCGCACCGGGACAGGGGAACAATGAGCAGTTCTTC. Translating gives CASSAPGQGNNEQFF.

This clone was counted only a few times. This chain uses TRBV7-3 with TRBJ1-2; D uncertain. This CDR3 is built from 13 residues. V lost 1 base, J lost 2 bases, and 5 bases lay in between. Looked up from germline, CDR1 is SGHTA and CDR2 is FQGTGA. CDR3 loop: CASSLIANYGYTF. In DNA, the CDR3 is TGTGCCAGCAGCTTAATTGCGAACTATGGCTACACCTTC.

CDR3 DNA: TGCGCCAGCAGCTTGGTTCCGGGACAGTTAAATTCACCCCTCCACTTT. Translated: CASSLVPGQLNSPLHF. V usage is TRBV5-1 and J usage is TRBJ1-6, with 7 bases matching TRBD1. The CDR3 is made up of 16 amino acids. Germline V gene lookup returns CDR1 SGHRS and CDR2 YFSETQ. The V gene end was trimmed by 0 bases and the J gene end by 7 bases; junction bases not matched to a gene: 7.

In its sample, this clone was seen once. The V and J genes are TRBV5-8 and TRBJ1-4; the match to TRBD1 covers 7 bases. Per germline, CDR1 SGHTS and CDR2 YDEGEE. This CDR3 has 15 residues. The ends lost 2 bases at V and 4 bases at J; junction bases unmatched: 5. This chain's CDR3 is CASSFSGGVNEKLFF. The CDR3 DNA is TGTGCCAGCAGCTTTTCAGGGGGAGTTAATGAAAAACTGTTTTTT.

This rearrangement joins TRBV4-2 to TRBJ2-7; 9 bases match TRBD2. Germline V gene data show CDR1 as LGHNA and CDR2 as YNFKEQ. V lost 1 base and J lost 0; bases outside the gene matches: 7. CDR3 length: 17 residues. The CDR3 DNA sequence: TGTGCCAGCAGCCAAGGGGTACAGCGGGAGGCCTCCTACGAGCAGTACTTC. As protein: CASSQGVQREASYEQYF.

In regard to this clone: An end of the junction differs from the germline gene, which may be a read error. The chain recombines TRBV27 with TRBJ2-7, with a weak D call TRBD1 (5 bases). Germline V gene sequence: CDR1 MNHEY, CDR2 SMNVEV (reference sequence). The CDR3 is 13 amino acids. CDR3 in amino acids: CVSKSQGDYEQYF. CDR3 DNA: TGTGTCAGCAAATCCCAGGGTGACTACGAGCAGTACTTC.

The V gene is TRBV10-3, the J gene TRBJ1-1, with D maybe TRBD1 (5 bases). With 6 bases removed from V and 3 bases from J, the gap between germline ends came to 14 bases. CDR3 length: 14 amino acids. Germline V gene data show CDR1 as ENHRY and CDR2 as SYGVKD. The CDR3 nucleotides are TGTGCCATCAGGGACGTGGCGGGGGACACTGAAGCTTTCTTT. Its protein product is CAIRDVAGDTEAFF.